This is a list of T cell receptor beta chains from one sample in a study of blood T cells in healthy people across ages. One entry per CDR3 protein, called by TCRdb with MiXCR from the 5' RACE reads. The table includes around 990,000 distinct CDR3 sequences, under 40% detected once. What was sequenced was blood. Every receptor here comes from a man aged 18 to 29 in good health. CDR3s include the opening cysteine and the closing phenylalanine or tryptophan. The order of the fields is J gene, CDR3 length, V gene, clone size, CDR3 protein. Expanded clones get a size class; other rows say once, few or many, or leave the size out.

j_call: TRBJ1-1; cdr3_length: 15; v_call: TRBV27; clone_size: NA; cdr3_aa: CATREYDEPNTEAFF
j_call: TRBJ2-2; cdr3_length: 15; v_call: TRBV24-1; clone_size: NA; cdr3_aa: CATSVTGGRSGELFF
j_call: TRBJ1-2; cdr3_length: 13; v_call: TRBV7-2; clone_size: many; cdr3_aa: CASSPQEASGYTF
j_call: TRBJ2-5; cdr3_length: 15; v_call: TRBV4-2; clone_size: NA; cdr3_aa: CASSQDPSQVRLQYF
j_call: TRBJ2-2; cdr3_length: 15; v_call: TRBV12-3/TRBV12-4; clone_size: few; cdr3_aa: CASSFTRQNTGELFF
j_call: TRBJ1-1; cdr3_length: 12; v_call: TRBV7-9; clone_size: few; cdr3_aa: CASSLGKETAFF
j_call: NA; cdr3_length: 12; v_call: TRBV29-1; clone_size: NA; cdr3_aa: CSVETGGETQYF
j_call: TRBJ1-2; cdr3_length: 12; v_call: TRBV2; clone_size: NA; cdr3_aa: CASKGARDGYTF
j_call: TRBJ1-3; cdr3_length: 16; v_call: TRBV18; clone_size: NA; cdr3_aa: CASSPPSGNAGNTIYF
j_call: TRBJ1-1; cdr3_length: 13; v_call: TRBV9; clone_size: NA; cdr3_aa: CASSVRSNTEAFF
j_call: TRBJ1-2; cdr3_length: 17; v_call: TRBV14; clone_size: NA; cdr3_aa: CASSQTTGKSSTYGYTF
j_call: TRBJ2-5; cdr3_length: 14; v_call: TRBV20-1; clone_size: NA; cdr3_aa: CSAVLTATKETQYF
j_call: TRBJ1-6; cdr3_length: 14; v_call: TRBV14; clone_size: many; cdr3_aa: CASSLTGRNSPLHF
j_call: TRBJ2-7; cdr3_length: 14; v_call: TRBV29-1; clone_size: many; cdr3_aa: CSVEVRTGSYEQYF
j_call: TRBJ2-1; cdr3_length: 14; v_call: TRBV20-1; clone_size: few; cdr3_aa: CSAPRQGTYNEQFF
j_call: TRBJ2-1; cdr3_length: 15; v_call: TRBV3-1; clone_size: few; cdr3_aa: CASSQGLVVRNEQFF
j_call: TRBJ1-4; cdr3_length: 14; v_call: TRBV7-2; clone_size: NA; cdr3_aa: CASSLSMVGEKLFF
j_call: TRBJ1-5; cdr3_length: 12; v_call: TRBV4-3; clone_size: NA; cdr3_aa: CARGWGNQPQHF
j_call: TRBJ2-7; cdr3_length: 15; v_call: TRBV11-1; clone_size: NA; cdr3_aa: CASSLTTVTSYEQYF
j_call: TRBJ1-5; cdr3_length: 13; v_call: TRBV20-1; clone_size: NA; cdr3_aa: CSARVTVEQPQHF
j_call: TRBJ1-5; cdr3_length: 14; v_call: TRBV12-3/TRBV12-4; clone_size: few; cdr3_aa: CASSPSDTNQPQHF
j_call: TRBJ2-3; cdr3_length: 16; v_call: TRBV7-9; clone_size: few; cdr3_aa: CASSFLTSGGTDTQYF
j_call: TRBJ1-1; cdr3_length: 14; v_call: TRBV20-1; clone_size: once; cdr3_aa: CSARVGPRNTEAFF
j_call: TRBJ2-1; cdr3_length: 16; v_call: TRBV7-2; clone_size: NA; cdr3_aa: CASSFQSGGGNNERFF
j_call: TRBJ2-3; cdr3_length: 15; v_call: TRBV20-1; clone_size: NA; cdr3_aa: CSARDPGQYTDTQYF
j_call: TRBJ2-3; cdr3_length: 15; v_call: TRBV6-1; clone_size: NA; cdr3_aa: CASSEMAGGPDTQYF
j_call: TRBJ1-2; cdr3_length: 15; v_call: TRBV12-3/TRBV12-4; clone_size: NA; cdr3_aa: CAGSYLGQGENGYTF
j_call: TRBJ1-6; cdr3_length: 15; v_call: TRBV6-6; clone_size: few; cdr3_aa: CASSYSPDGDSPLHF
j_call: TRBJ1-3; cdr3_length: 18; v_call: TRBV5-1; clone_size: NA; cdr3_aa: CASSPLPNAADSGNTIYF
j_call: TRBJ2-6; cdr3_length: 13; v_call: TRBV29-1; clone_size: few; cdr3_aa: CSVAGAGANVLTF